Listed here are 6 T cell receptor beta chains from one sample, sequenced in a study of blood T cell repertoires in COVID-19. Profiled with immunoSEQ multiplex PCR; TCRdb holds only in-frame clones, not every one. The table shows approximately 470,000 clones, with around 87% occurring only once. Sequenced: PBMCs or T cells enriched from blood (not recorded which). The receptors shown here come from a woman under 30 who had recovered from COVID-19.

The rearrangement joins TRBV19 to TRBJ1-5; D is perhaps TRBD1 (5 bases). Germline V CDR1 and CDR2: LNHDA, SQIVND (reference sequence). Trimming pared 4 bases from V and 11 bases from J, leaving 18 bases between. This CDR3 has 14 residues. The CDR3 loop reads CASSTDSRKGAQHF. The CDR3 nucleotides read TGTGCCAGTAGTACCGACAGCCGGAAAGGGGCCCAGCATTTT.

This chain uses TRBV5-6 with TRBJ1-1; the D is unclear. The CDR3 loop spans 17 amino acids. V was clipped by 0 bases and J by 0 bases, with 15 bases between them. Germline V gives CDR1 SGHDT, CDR2 YYEEEE. The CDR3 region has the DNA TGTGCCAGCAGCTTGGTTTCGGCTGGGGAGATGAACACTGAAGCTTTCTTT. Translating it yields CASSLVSAGEMNTEAFF.

This chain connects TRBV30 to TRBJ1-5, with D maybe TRBD1 (6 bases). Germline V gene data show CDR1 as GTSNPN and CDR2 as SVGIG (reference sequence). The CDR3 loop spans 13 amino acids. The ends were cut back, 3 bases at V and 7 bases at J, with 13 bases in the middle. DNA for the CDR3: TGTGCCTGGAGCAGGGGAGAGGGACAGCCCCAGCATTTT. Protein product: CAWSRGEGQPQHF.

There are a few counts of this clone. This rearrangement joins TRBV5-1 to TRBJ1-1; D is ambiguous. Germline CDR1 is SGHRS and CDR2 is YFSETQ. V was cut by 3 bases and J by 2 bases, with 14 bases left in between. CDR3 length: 15 residues. The CDR3 bases are TGCGCCAGCAGCTGGGGAAAGGGAGCCAACACTGAAGCTTTCTTT. The encoded protein is CASSWGKGANTEAFF.

The chain is built from TRBV10-3 and TRBJ2-1; TRBD2 agrees at 8 bases. Germline CDR1 is ENHRY and CDR2 is SYGVKD. This CDR3 contains 14 residues. In DNA form, the CDR3 reads TGTGCGGTCGGGAGGGCGGGGGCCAACAATGAGCAGTTCTTC. It specifies CAVGRAGANNEQFF.

This chain links TRBV5-6 with TRBJ1-6, with D possibly being TRBD1 (6 bases). In germline, CDR1 is SGHDT, CDR2 YYEEEE. This CDR3 region has 15 residues. Trimming removed 0 bases at V and 6 bases at J, with 10 bases between. CDR3 nucleotides: TGTGCCAGCAGCTTGGATCAGGGGCCTAATTCACCCCTCCACTTT. As protein: CASSLDQGPNSPLHF.